These T cell receptor beta chains were read from a single sample in a study of regulatory T cells in long-lasting Graves disease. TCRdb passed the multiplex PCR reads through MiXCR, listing each CDR3 protein once. The top ten clones hold approximately 7.8% of a sample with around 500,000 distinct CDR3 sequences, less than 25% of them seen once. The sample here was peripheral blood mononuclear cells (PBMCs), taken when the disease was refractory, from a patient treated with antithyroid drugs. Every receptor here comes from a female donor with Graves disease. Each CDR3 is given with its conserved first and last residue. D genes are given only for firm matches. Rows may omit the clone size; those that give it use once, few, many or a size class.

cdr3_aa | cdr3_nt | j_call | v_call | clone_size | d_call
CASSPQPAGLAYEQYF | TGTGCCAGCAGCCCCCAACCGGCGGGACTTGCCTACGAGCAGTACTTC | TRBJ2-7 | TRBV7-8 | few | NA
CASRSQGREKLFF | TGTGCCAGCAGGAGTCAGGGAAGAGAAAAACTGTTTTTT | TRBJ1-4 | TRBV6-2/TRBV6-3 | many | NA
CASSLGLYSYEQYF | TGTGCCAGCAGTTTGGGGCTATACTCCTACGAGCAGTACTTC | TRBJ2-7 | TRBV27 | many | NA
CASSEVGQGVSWANVLTF | TGTGCCAGCAGTGAAGTGGGACAGGGAGTCTCTTGGGCCAACGTCCTGACTTTC | TRBJ2-6 | TRBV6-1 | few | TRBD1
CSTGQGIGGETQYF | TGCAGCACTGGACAGGGTATAGGTGGAGAGACCCAGTACTTC | TRBJ2-5 | TRBV29-1 | many | TRBD1
CASSWGRQVDYF | TGTGCCAGCAGCTGGGGGAGACAGGTGGATTACTTC | TRBJ2-7 | TRBV5-6 | NA | NA
CASIRGDGLEQYF | TGTGCCAGCATCCGAGGGGACGGCTTAGAGCAGTACTTC | TRBJ2-7 | TRBV28 | many | NA
CASSLVQGAEAFF | TGTGCCAGCAGCTTAGTGCAGGGGGCTGAAGCTTTCTTT | TRBJ1-1 | TRBV7-2 | many | TRBD1
CSGRTGGGYEQYF | TGCAGCGGTAGGACAGGTGGTGGCTACGAGCAGTACTTC | TRBJ2-7 | TRBV29-1 | NA | TRBD1
CASSSPWGDSYEQYF | TGTGCCAGCAGCTCGCCGTGGGGGGACAGCTACGAGCAGTACTTC | TRBJ2-7 | TRBV28 | many | NA
CASSQAQMNEQFF | TGTGCCAGCAGCCAAGCACAGATGAATGAGCAGTTCTTC | TRBJ2-1 | TRBV3-1 | NA | NA
CASSQFRDSDNGYTF | TGTGCCAGCAGCCAATTCAGGGACAGCGATAATGGCTACACCTTC | TRBJ1-2 | TRBV7-9 | NA | TRBD1
CASSVTGLQSYEQYF | TGTGCCAGTAGTGTAACCGGACTGCAGTCCTACGAGCAGTACTTC | TRBJ2-7 | TRBV19 | NA | NA
CASSSRTSGGAIYLPGELFF | TGTGCCAGCAGCTCTAGGACTAGCGGGGGTGCTATTTACCTGCCCGGGGAGCTGTTTTTT | TRBJ2-2 | TRBV7-2 | many | TRBD2
CAISDRTAGANVLTF | TGTGCCATCAGTGATAGGACAGCTGGGGCCAACGTCCTGACTTTC | TRBJ2-6 | TRBV10-3 | few | NA
CASTSTVSYEQYF | TGTGCCAGCACCTCGACAGTATCCTACGAGCAGTACTTC | TRBJ2-7 | TRBV6-1 | few | NA
CASSRGFYEQYF | TGTGCCAGCAGTCGAGGTTTCTACGAGCAGTACTTC | TRBJ2-7 | TRBV6-1 | many | NA
CASSVEGQLNTEAFF | TGTGCCAGCAGCGTCGAGGGTCAGTTGAACACTGAAGCTTTCTTT | TRBJ1-1 | TRBV9 | few | NA
CATRQGNTGELFF | TGTGCCACCCGACAGGGGAACACCGGGGAGCTGTTTTTT | TRBJ2-2 | TRBV7-9 | few | TRBD1
CASSLEVVEETQYF | TGTGCCAGCAGTTTGGAAGTGGTGGAAGAGACCCAGTACTTC | TRBJ2-5 | TRBV28 | many | NA
CASSYSLSTNLGGELFF | TGTGCCAGCAGTTACTCTTTGAGCACGAATTTGGGCGGGGAGCTGTTTTTT | TRBJ2-2 | TRBV6-2/TRBV6-3 | many | NA